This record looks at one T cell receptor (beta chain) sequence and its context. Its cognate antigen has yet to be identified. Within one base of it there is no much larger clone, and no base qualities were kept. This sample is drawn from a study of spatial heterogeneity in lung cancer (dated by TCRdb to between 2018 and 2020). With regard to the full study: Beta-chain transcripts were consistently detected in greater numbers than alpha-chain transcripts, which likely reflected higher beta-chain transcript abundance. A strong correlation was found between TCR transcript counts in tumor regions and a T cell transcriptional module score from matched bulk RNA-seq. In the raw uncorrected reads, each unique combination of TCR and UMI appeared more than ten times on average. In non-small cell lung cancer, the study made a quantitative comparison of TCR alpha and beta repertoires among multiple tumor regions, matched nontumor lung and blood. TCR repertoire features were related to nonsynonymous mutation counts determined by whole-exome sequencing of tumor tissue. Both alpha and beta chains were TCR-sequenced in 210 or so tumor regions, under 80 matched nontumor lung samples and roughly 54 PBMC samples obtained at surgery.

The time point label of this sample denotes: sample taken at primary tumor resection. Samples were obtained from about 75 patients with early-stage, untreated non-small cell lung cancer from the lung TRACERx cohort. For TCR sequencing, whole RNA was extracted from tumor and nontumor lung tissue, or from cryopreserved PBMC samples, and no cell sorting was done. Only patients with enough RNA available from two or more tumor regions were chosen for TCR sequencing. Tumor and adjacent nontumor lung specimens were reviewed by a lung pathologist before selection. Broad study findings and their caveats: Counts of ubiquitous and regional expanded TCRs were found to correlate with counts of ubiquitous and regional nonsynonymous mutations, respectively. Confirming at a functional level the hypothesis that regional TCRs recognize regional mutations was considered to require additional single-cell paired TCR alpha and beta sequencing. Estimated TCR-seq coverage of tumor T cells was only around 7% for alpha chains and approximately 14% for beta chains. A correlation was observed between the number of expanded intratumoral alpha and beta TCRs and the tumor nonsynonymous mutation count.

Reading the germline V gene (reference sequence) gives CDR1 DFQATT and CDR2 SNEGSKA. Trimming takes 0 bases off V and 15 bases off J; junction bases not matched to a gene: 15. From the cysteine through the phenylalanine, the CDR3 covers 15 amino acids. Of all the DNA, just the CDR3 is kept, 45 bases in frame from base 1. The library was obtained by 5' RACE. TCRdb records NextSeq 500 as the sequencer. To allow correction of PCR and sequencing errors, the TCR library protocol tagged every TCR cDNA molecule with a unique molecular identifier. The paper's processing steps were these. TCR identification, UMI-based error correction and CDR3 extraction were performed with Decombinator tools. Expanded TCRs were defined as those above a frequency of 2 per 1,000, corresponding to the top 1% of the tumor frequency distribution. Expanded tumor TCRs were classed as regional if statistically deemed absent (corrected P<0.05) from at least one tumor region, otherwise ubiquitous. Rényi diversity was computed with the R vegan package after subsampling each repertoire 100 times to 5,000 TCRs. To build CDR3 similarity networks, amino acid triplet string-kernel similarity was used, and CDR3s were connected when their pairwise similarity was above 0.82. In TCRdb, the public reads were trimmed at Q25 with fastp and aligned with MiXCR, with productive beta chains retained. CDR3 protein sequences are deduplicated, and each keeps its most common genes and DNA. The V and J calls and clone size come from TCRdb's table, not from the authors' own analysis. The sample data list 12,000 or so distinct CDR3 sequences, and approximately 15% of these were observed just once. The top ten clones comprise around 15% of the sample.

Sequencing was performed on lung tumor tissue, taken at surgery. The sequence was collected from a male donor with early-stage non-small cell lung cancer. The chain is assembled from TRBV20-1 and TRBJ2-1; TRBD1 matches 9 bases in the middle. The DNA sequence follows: TGCAGTGCTAGAGACCGGGACAGGGAGGCGGGCACCCCGTTCTTC. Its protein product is CSARDRDREAGTPFF.